Presented here are 25 T cell receptor beta chains from one specimen sequenced in a study of CD4+ T cells in melanoma. Profiled with immunoSEQ multiplex PCR; TCRdb holds only in-frame clones, not every one. The profile shows roughly 110,000 clones, 92% of them singletons. Sequencing used peripheral blood. These receptors were obtained from a human donor with melanoma.

In DNA, the CDR3 is TGCGCCAGCAGCTCCGGACAGGGATCACCCCTCCACTTT. Translated: CASSSGQGSPLHF. This chain connects TRBV5-1 to TRBJ1-6; TRBD1 agrees at 8 bases. This CDR3 comprises 13 residues. Germline loops: CDR1 SGHRS, CDR2 YFSETQ. V was pared by 3 bases and J by 10 bases, with 3 bases of the junction left unmatched.

The chain couples TRBV4-2 to TRBJ2-7; 13 bases line up with TRBD2. CDR3 length equals 16 residues. Per the germline V gene, CDR1 is LGHNA and CDR2 is YNFKEQ. Trimming at V came to 4 bases and at J to 6 bases, leaving 9 bases not matched to a gene. Here the CDR3 reads CASSPRTSGSVGEQYF. The CDR3 coding sequence is TGTGCCAGCAGCCCTCGGACTAGCGGGAGTGTCGGCGAGCAGTACTTC.

The chain joins TRBV7-8 to TRBJ2-7; D is ambiguous. This CDR3 contains 15 residues. CDR1 is SGHVS, CDR2 FQNEAQ, per germline. V was trimmed by 1 base and J by 3 bases, leaving 13 bases between them. CDR3 coding DNA: TGTGCCAGCAGCTTAGGAGTCACCGAGTTCTACGAGCAGTACTTC. This translates into CASSLGVTEFYEQYF. The full variable domain, rest sourced from reference TRBV7-8 and TRBJ2-7, is GAGVSQSPRYKVAKRGQDVALRCDPISGHVSLFWYQQALGQGPEFLTYFQNEAQLDKSGLPSDRFFAERPEGSVSTLKIQRTQQEDSAVYLCASSLGVTEFYEQYFGPGTRLTVT.

CDR3 sequence (DNA): TGTGCCAGCAGTTACTCTGGAGTTTCCGGCTACGAGCAGTACTTC. Encoded protein: CASSYSGVSGYEQYF. V and J are TRBV6-5 and TRBJ2-7; the D is unclear. Trimming left V 0 bases short and J 3 bases short, with 12 bases between. CDR3 length: 15 amino acids. Germline-derived CDR1 and CDR2 are MNHEY and SVGAGI.

The rearrangement links TRBV19 to TRBJ2-7; D gene uncertain. Germline assignment: CDR1 LNHDA and CDR2 SQIVND (reference sequence). Trimming removed 0 bases at V and 3 bases at J, with 9 bases between. The CDR3 is 14 residues long. CDR3 in DNA: TGTGCCAGTAGTATAGATAGGTGGAGCTACGAGCAGTACTTC. Translating it yields CASSIDRWSYEQYF.

The V and J genes are TRBV20-1 and TRBJ2-3; D call uncertain. Trimming took off 6 bases at V and 4 bases at J, with 8 bases between the two ends. The germline gives CDR1 DFQATT, CDR2 SNEGSKA (reference sequence). The CDR3 spans 11 residues. Here the CDR3 reads CSAQSADTQYF. In DNA, the CDR3 is TGCAGTGCGCAATCGGCAGATACGCAGTATTTT.

The CDR3 reads CASSAVAGGRNEQFF. CDR3 nucleotide sequence: TGTGCCAGCAGCGCCGTGGCGGGGGGGCGCAATGAGCAGTTCTTC. The chain has TRBV7-3 and TRBJ2-1; TRBD2 aligns across 9 bases. This CDR3 has 15 amino acids. CDR1 and CDR2 (germline): SGHTA, FQGTGA. Trimming took 5 bases from V and 6 from J; bases not matched to a gene: 8.

This clone was recorded once. The rearrangement joins TRBV5-1 to TRBJ2-3, with D uncertain. Trimming removed 4 bases from V and 1 base from J, with 16 bases in between. This CDR3 is 16 amino acids long. Germline lookup yields CDR1 SGHRS and CDR2 YFSETQ. The CDR3 sequence: CASSPSASRGTDTQYF. Written as DNA, the CDR3 is TGCGCCAGCAGCCCAAGCGCCTCTCGGGGCACAGATACGCAGTATTTT.

The sample holds a few counts of this clone. This chain uses TRBV6-5 with TRBJ2-7; D gene ambiguous. V shed 3 bases and J shed 6 bases, with 12 bases lying between them. This CDR3 region has 13 residues. Germline lookup yields CDR1 MNHEY and CDR2 SVGAGI. CDR3 in amino acids: CASSYREIGEQYF. CDR3 DNA sequence: TGTGCCAGCAGTTATCGAGAGATTGGCGAGCAGTACTTC.

The genes are TRBV6-5 and TRBJ2-2; TRBD2 is a possible D gene (6 bases). This CDR3 comprises 15 residues. Germline loops: CDR1 MNHEY, CDR2 SVGAGI. V gave up 6 bases and J gave up 8 bases, with 19 bases separating them. The CDR3 region has the DNA TGTGCCAGCAGCGACCCGGGACTCTCTCTAGGGGAGCTGTTTTTT. Translated, it gives CASSDPGLSLGELFF.

The rearrangement links TRBV29-1 to TRBJ2-6, with a possible D match to TRBD1 (6 bases). Germline CDR1 SQVTM, CDR2 ANQGSEA. V was pared by 7 bases and J by 2 bases, with 9 bases between. The CDR3 sequence is 13 residues long. CDR3 sequence: CSAQGTGANVLTF. CDR3 sequence (DNA): TGCAGCGCACAGGGAACTGGGGCCAACGTCCTGACTTTC.

This clone was detected once. The rearrangement joins TRBV29-1 to TRBJ2-7, with 7 positions matching TRBD2. Germline V CDR1 and CDR2: SQVTM, ANQGSEA. Trimming took 7 bases from V and 0 from J; bases not matched to a gene: 9. The CDR3 has 14 amino acids. CDR3 in DNA: TGCAGCGCCCTACACGGGGGGAGCTCCTACGAGCAGTACTTC. Amino acid sequence: CSALHGGSSYEQYF.

The gene calls are TRBV5-1 and TRBJ1-5; D unclear. Germline CDR1 and CDR2: SGHRS and YFSETQ. The CDR3 is made up of 15 amino acids. Trimming removed 4 bases at V and 5 bases at J, with 16 bases between. The CDR3 bases are TGCGCCAGCAGCGGTGAGCCCGGGAGCTATCAGCCCCAGCATTTT. This translates into CASSGEPGSYQPQHF.

J is TRBJ1-2 and V is TRBV9, with D possibly TRBD1 on 5 matching bases. The CDR3 has 15 amino acids. Germline-derived CDR1 and CDR2 are SGDLS and YYNGEE. Trimming removed 0 bases at V and 7 bases at J, with 16 bases between. CDR3 sequence: CASSVGGGGSGGYTF. In DNA form, the CDR3 reads TGTGCCAGCAGCGTAGGGGGGGGAGGGTCGGGTGGCTACACCTTC.

V is TRBV4-3 and J is TRBJ2-1; D gene uncertain. The CDR3 is made up of 14 amino acids. V gave up 2 bases and J gave up 5 bases, with 10 bases separating them. Germline V gene lookup returns CDR1 LGHNA and CDR2 YSLEER. The CDR3 sequence is CASSQIDRNNEQFF. The CDR3 coding sequence is TGCGCCAGCAGCCAAATTGACCGAAACAATGAGCAGTTCTTC.

The V call is TRBV10-2, the J call TRBJ2-2; D remains unclear. CDR1 is WSHSY, CDR2 SAAADI, per germline. The CDR3 runs 13 residues. V gave up 5 bases and J gave up 0 bases, with 4 bases separating them. The CDR3 protein is CASSQPNTGELFF. The CDR3 DNA reads TGCGCCAGCAGTCAGCCGAACACCGGGGAGCTGTTTTTT.

The V call is TRBV28, the J call TRBJ2-4, with 9 nucleotides matching TRBD1. CDR3 length equals 19 residues. Losses at the gene ends were 6 bases for V and 3 bases for J; bases not matched to a gene: 18. CDR1 is MDHEN, CDR2 SYDVKM, per germline. The CDR3 DNA follows: TGTGCCAGCAGACGTCCGGGACAGGGAATGGGGGTTAGCAAAAACATTCAGTACTTC. This encodes CASRRPGQGMGVSKNIQYF. Combining the CDR3 with reference TRBV28 and TRBJ2-4 gives the whole variable domain DVKVTQSSRYLVKRTGEKVFLECVQDMDHENMFWYRQDPGLGLRLIYFSYDVKMKEKGDIPEGYSVSREKKERFSLILESASTNQTSMYLCASRRPGQGMGVSKNIQYFGAGTRLSVL.

The V call is TRBV7-2, the J call TRBJ2-1; 16 bases are a match to TRBD2. Germline loops: CDR1 SGHTA, CDR2 FQGNSA. V dropped 2 bases and J dropped 5; count of bases not matched to a gene: 3. There are 17 residues in the CDR3. CDR3 protein: CASSLPGTSGRDNEQFF. The CDR3 nucleotides are TGTGCCAGCAGCTTACCTGGGACTAGCGGGAGGGACAATGAGCAGTTCTTC.

This chain joins TRBV7-6 and TRBJ2-7; 10 nucleotides align to TRBD2. Trimming took 1 base from V and 2 from J; bases not matched to a gene: 5. This CDR3 is built from 16 residues. Germline-derived CDR1 and CDR2 are SGHVS and FNYEAQ. The DNA of the CDR3 is TGTGCCAGCAGCTTAGTTTCTAGCGGGGGAACCTACGAGCAGTACTTC. Its translation is CASSLVSSGGTYEQYF.

The gene calls are TRBV5-5 and TRBJ1-5, with D tentatively TRBD1 (5 bases). The CDR3 spans 15 residues. The germline CDR1 and CDR2 sequences are SGHKS and YYEKEE (reference sequence). Trimming removed 4 bases at V and 2 bases at J, with 13 bases between. The CDR3 coding sequence is TGTGCCAGCAGCCCCAGGGAGTTAGGCAATCAGCCCCAGCATTTT. Translation gives CASSPRELGNQPQHF.

The CDR3 DNA reads as TGTGCCACCCGACAGGGTAGCACAGATACGCAGTATTTT. Translating gives CATRQGSTDTQYF. This chain connects TRBV10-3 to TRBJ2-3; 7 bases align to TRBD1. Germline values: CDR1 ENHRY, CDR2 SYGVKD. Unmatched junction bases numbered 4, after V lost 10 bases and J lost 0 bases. The CDR3 sequence is 13 residues long.

The genes are TRBV18 and TRBJ1-1, with D possibly TRBD1 on 5 matching bases. The length of the CDR3 is 14 residues. The V gene lost 1 base and the J gene lost 4 bases, with 10 bases spanning the gap. Germline CDR1 and CDR2: KGHSH and LQKENI. CDR3 protein: CASSPLQGGTEAFF. In DNA form, the CDR3 reads TGTGCCAGCTCACCACTCCAGGGCGGCACTGAAGCTTTCTTT.

The chain combines TRBV7-8 with TRBJ2-3; no reliable D call. Trimming removed 1 base at V and 2 bases at J, with 10 bases between. Germline CDR1 and CDR2: SGHVS and FQNEAQ. CDR3 length: 15 amino acids. CDR3 loop: CASSLGPAVTDTQYF. The CDR3 bases are TGTGCCAGCAGCTTAGGCCCCGCCGTCACAGATACGCAGTATTTT. Complete variable domain (other parts from reference TRBV7-8 and TRBJ2-3): GAGVSQSPRYKVAKRGQDVALRCDPISGHVSLFWYQQALGQGPEFLTYFQNEAQLDKSGLPSDRFFAERPEGSVSTLKIQRTQQEDSAVYLCASSLGPAVTDTQYFGPGTRLTVL.

This clone was observed a single time. The chain carries TRBV18 and TRBJ2-3, with D maybe TRBD1 (5 bases). The germline gives CDR1 KGHSH, CDR2 LQKENI. Trimming removed 2 bases from V and 2 bases from J, with 8 bases in between. The CDR3 length is 14 residues. CDR3 in DNA: TGTGCCAGCTCACCATCAGGGAACACAGATACGCAGTATTTT. Its protein product is CASSPSGNTDTQYF.

The genes are TRBV9 and TRBJ2-3, with TRBD2 identical over 10 bases. The CDR3 is 16 amino acids. V was pared by 1 base and J by 2 bases, with 4 bases of the junction left unmatched. Germline-derived CDR1 and CDR2 are SGDLS and YYNGEE. CDR3 region: CASSVNSGGITDTQYF. The CDR3 DNA sequence: TGTGCCAGCAGCGTAAATAGCGGGGGGATCACAGATACGCAGTATTTT.